This passage covers 27 T cell receptor beta chains from one sample sequenced in a study of regulatory T cells in long-lasting Graves disease. Time point defined: newly diagnosed GD, antithyroid drugs for less than 3 months. TCR sequences were obtained from RNA taken from PBMCs. iRepertoire HTBI primers and Arm-PCR of CDR3 regions built TCR beta libraries. TCRdb itself ran the multiplex PCR reads through MiXCR, one entry per CDR3 protein. The sample lists over 500,000 distinct CDR3 sequences, roughly 15% seen once, with 18% in the top ten. This sample was also put to use in a study of T cells in Graves' hyperthyroidism and ophthalmopathy.

The specimen comprised peripheral blood mononuclear cells (PBMCs), sampled at new diagnosis, from a patient treated with antithyroid drugs. The source of these receptors is a woman between 25 and 40 years old with Graves disease.

This clonotype occurred many times. The CDR3 protein is CATSRESSPLHF. CDR3 DNA sequence: TGTGCCACCAGCAGAGAGAGCTCACCCCTCCACTTT. This rearrangement joins TRBV15 to TRBJ1-6; D not certain. V was clipped by 0 bases and J by 10 bases, with 4 bases between them. CDR1 and CDR2 (germline): LNHNV, YYDKDF (reference sequence). This CDR3 contains 12 residues.

The V call is TRBV27, the J call TRBJ2-3, with D perhaps matching TRBD1 or TRBD2 (5 bases each). This CDR3 region has 15 residues. The V gene's germline CDR1 is MNHEY and CDR2 SMNVEV (reference sequence). Trimming stripped 8 bases from V and 2 bases from J, with 17 bases between. The CDR3 sequence is CASQGPGCFTDTQYF. In DNA form, the CDR3 reads TGTGCCAGCCAGGGACCTGGCTGTTTCACAGATACGCAGTATTTT.

This clonotype was seen a handful of times. The V and J genes are TRBV28 and TRBJ2-3; no definite D call. This CDR3 comprises 13 residues. The germline CDR1 and CDR2 sequences are MDHEN and SYDVKM. V lost 10 bases to trimming and J lost 1 base, with 12 bases between them. The CDR3 coding sequence is TGTGCCACCAGACGGAGCGGCACAGATACGCAGTATTTT. As protein: CATRRSGTDTQYF.

Only a few counts were recorded for this clonotype. The chain combines TRBV24-1 with TRBJ1-5, with a possible D match to TRBD1 (6 bases). The germline gives CDR1 KGHDR, CDR2 SFDVKD. V was trimmed by 4 bases and J by 5 bases, leaving 11 bases between them. This CDR3 contains 14 residues. The CDR3 region has the DNA TGTGCCACCAGTGAAGACAGGTACGATCAGCCCCAGCATTTT. Translated: CATSEDRYDQPQHF.

V and J are TRBV6-2 or TRBV6-3 and TRBJ1-6, with a weak D call TRBD1 (5 bases). The V gene's germline CDR1 is MNHEY and CDR2 SVGEGT. With 7 bases removed from V and 9 bases from J, the gap between germline ends came to 10 bases. This CDR3 is 12 amino acids long. CDR3 sequence: CASTAQGSPLHF. DNA for the CDR3: TGTGCCAGCACCGCCCAGGGTTCACCCCTCCACTTT.

This clonotype was seen at least ten times. The J gene is TRBJ1-2, the V gene TRBV30, with 8 bases matching TRBD1. V was pared by 5 bases and J by 8 bases, with 1 base of the junction left unmatched. The CDR3 covers 10 residues. In germline, CDR1 is GTSNPN, CDR2 SVGIG (reference sequence). CDR3 in DNA: TGTGCCTGGGACAGGGGCGGCTACACCTTC. It encodes CAWDRGGYTF.

This clonotype has at least ten counts. J is TRBJ2-7 and V is TRBV20-1; TRBD2 might be the D (6 bases). The CDR3 consists of 11 residues. The germline gives CDR1 DFQATT, CDR2 SNEGSKA (reference sequence). V was pared by 5 bases and J by 3 bases, with 8 bases between. The CDR3 DNA follows: TGCAGTGCTTACGGGGGCTACGAGCAGTACTTC. Translated, it gives CSAYGGYEQYF.

This clonotype came up many times. The J gene is TRBJ2-7, the V gene TRBV27; the D gene is possibly TRBD2 (5 bases). The V and J ends lost 6 bases and 4 bases respectively, with 10 bases between them. Germline values: CDR1 MNHEY, CDR2 SMNVEV (reference sequence). This CDR3 is built from 12 residues. The CDR3 loop reads CASSRGRYEQYF. The DNA for the CDR3 is TGTGCCAGCAGCCGAGGGCGGTACGAGCAGTACTTC.

This clonotype was seen many times. This chain links TRBV28 with TRBJ2-7; perhaps D is TRBD1 or TRBD2 (5 bases each). CDR3 length: 12 amino acids. The germline V gene has CDR1 MDHEN and CDR2 SYDVKM. Trimming took off 7 bases at V and 10 bases at J, with 17 bases between the two ends. The CDR3, as DNA: TGTGCCAGCAATCCGGGGCAGGGACGCCAGTACTTC. This encodes CASNPGQGRQYF.

This clonotype was seen ten or more times. J is TRBJ2-2 and V is TRBV6-1; 7 bases fit TRBD2. From germline, CDR1 is MNHNS and CDR2 SASEGT. Trimming removed 3 bases from V and 8 bases from J; junction bases left unmatched: 9. The CDR3 loop spans 15 amino acids. CDR3 sequence (DNA): TGTGCCAGCAGTGAGGCGATAGCGGGTGGGGGGGAGCTGTTTTTT. Translating gives CASSEAIAGGGELFF.

V and J are TRBV11-2 and TRBJ2-1; 11 bases fit TRBD2. Germline-derived CDR1 and CDR2 are SGHAT and FQNNGV. With 7 bases clipped from V and 8 bases from J, the junction kept 16 bases outside the gene matches. CDR3 length: 17 amino acids. The CDR3 here is CASIPDWIAGGPHEQFF. The CDR3 region has the DNA TGTGCCAGCATCCCGGATTGGATAGCGGGAGGGCCTCATGAGCAGTTCTTC.

This clonotype came up many times. The genes are TRBV27 and TRBJ2-1; no reliable D call. Looked up from germline, CDR1 is MNHEY and CDR2 is SMNVEV (reference sequence). The CDR3 has 14 residues. The V gene lost 6 bases and the J gene lost 1 base, with 10 bases spanning the gap. The CDR3 protein is CASSPSRSYNEQFF. CDR3 sequence (DNA): TGTGCCAGCAGCCCTTCCCGTTCCTACAATGAGCAGTTCTTC.

This chain uses TRBV6-1 with TRBJ2-2; 8 nucleotides line up with TRBD1. Germline-derived CDR1 and CDR2 are MNHNS and SASEGT. The CDR3 is 16 amino acids. With V trimmed by 7 bases and J by 0 bases, 7 bases remained unmatched. Here the CDR3 DNA reads TGTGCCAGCACCCGGACAGGGAGAACGAACACCGGGGAGCTGTTTTTT. It translates to CASTRTGRTNTGELFF.

The sample holds many counts of this clonotype. CDR3: CASEEGQAYEQYF. The CDR3 DNA is TGTGCCAGCGAGGAGGGACAAGCCTACGAGCAGTACTTC. The chain employs TRBV2 and TRBJ2-7, with D perhaps assigned TRBD1 or TRBD2 (6 bases each). Germline V lookup: CDR1 SNHLY, CDR2 FYNNEI. V was trimmed by 8 bases and J by 2 bases, leaving 13 bases between them. The CDR3 is 13 residues long. The full variable domain, in which reference TRBV2 and TRBJ2-7 provide the parts outside the CDR3, is EPEVTQTPSHQVTQMGQEVILRCVPISNHLYFYWYRQILGQKVEFLVSFYNNEISEKSEIFDDQFSVERPDGSNFTLKIRSTKLEDSAMYFCASEEGQAYEQYFGPGTRLTVT.

This clonotype was seen a few times. As DNA, the CDR3 is TGTGCCAGCTCACCAAGGTCCGGGACAGGGGAAGTCGACGAGCAGTACTTC. Residues: CASSPRSGTGEVDEQYF. This chain uses TRBV18 with TRBJ2-7; 10 bases align to TRBD1. The CDR3 length is 17 residues. Unmatched junction bases numbered 12, after V lost 2 bases and J lost 5 bases. The germline V gene has CDR1 KGHSH and CDR2 LQKENI.

This chain uses TRBV12-3 or TRBV12-4 with TRBJ1-2, with TRBD1 as a possible D gene (5 bases). This CDR3 region has 12 residues. Trimming cost V 2 bases and J 13 bases, with 14 bases left between them. CDR3 in amino acids: CASSLSQGRITF. Written as DNA, the CDR3 is TGTGCCAGCAGTTTATCTCAGGGACGTATCACCTTC.

This clonotype occurred many times. CDR3 in amino acids: CASSSSFNEKLFF. In DNA form, the CDR3 reads TGTGCCAGCAGCAGCTCTTTCAATGAAAAACTGTTTTTT. The chain employs TRBV28 and TRBJ1-4; D not certain. Per germline, CDR1 MDHEN and CDR2 SYDVKM. V gave up 6 bases and J gave up 5 bases, with 10 bases separating them. The length of the CDR3 is 13 residues.

V gene TRBV6-9 combines with J gene TRBJ2-5; 7 bases are a match to TRBD2. CDR1 is MNHGY, CDR2 SVAAGI, per germline. The CDR3 extends over 14 amino acids. V gave up 4 bases and J gave up 5 bases; unmatched junction bases: 7. The CDR3 spells CASSFSAGSETQYF. CDR3 sequence (DNA): TGTGCCAGCAGTTTCTCAGCGGGGAGTGAGACCCAGTACTTC.

This clonotype was observed many times. The chain is built from TRBV7-9 and TRBJ2-5, with a tentative D call TRBD2 (5 bases). Germline V gene sequence: CDR1 SEHNR, CDR2 FQNEAQ (reference sequence). The length of the CDR3 is 11 residues. V dropped 6 bases and J dropped 5 bases, with 7 bases sitting between them. CDR3 nucleotide sequence: TGTGCCAGCAGTCGCGGGGAGACCCAGTACTTC. Residues: CASSRGETQYF.

This clonotype was counted only a few times. The chain joins TRBV6-2 or TRBV6-3 to TRBJ2-7; D possibly corresponds to TRBD1 (5 bases). The CDR3 is made up of 16 amino acids. Germline loops: CDR1 MNHEY, CDR2 SVGEGT. V was trimmed by 6 bases and J by 1 base, leaving 19 bases between them. The CDR3 reads CASRRKGQGTSYEQYF. As DNA, the CDR3 is TGTGCCAGCAGAAGGAAGGGGCAGGGCACATCCTACGAGCAGTACTTC.

This clonotype is deemed medium-sized. CDR3 residues: CSAVTSGRPETQYF. DNA for the CDR3: TGCAGTGCTGTTACTAGCGGGAGGCCGGAGACCCAGTACTTC. The chain uses TRBV20-1 and TRBJ2-5, with 12 bases that match TRBD2. CDR3 length equals 14 residues. The germline V gene encodes CDR1 DFQATT and CDR2 SNEGSKA (reference sequence). V lost 5 bases, J lost 5 bases, and 6 bases stayed unmatched.

The J gene is TRBJ1-5, the V gene TRBV20-1; a weak D match, TRBD1 (5 bases). The CDR3 contains 14 residues. CDR1 and CDR2 from the germline V gene are DFQATT and SNEGSKA (reference sequence). The ends were cut back, 7 bases at V and 6 bases at J, with 19 bases in the middle. The CDR3 DNA follows: TGCAGTGTTCCGACCGGGACTTCACGTCAGCCCCAGCATTTT. It specifies CSVPTGTSRQPQHF.

With respect to this clonotype: This could be a read error, since a much larger clone is one nucleotide away. The chain is built from TRBV4-2 and TRBJ2-1, with D unresolved. V gave up 6 bases and J gave up 10 bases, with 16 bases separating them. The CDR3 sequence is 13 residues long. The germline V gene has CDR1 LGHNA and CDR2 YNFKEQ. CDR3: CASSDMGSYEQFF. Here the CDR3 DNA reads TGTGCCAGCAGTGATATGGGGTCATACGAGCAGTTCTTC.

The gene calls are TRBV11-3 and TRBJ2-1; D may match TRBD1 or TRBD2 (5 bases each). The V end was cut by 1 base, the J end by 9 bases, with 7 bases between. CDR1 SGHNT and CDR2 YENEEA come from the germline V gene. The CDR3 runs to 12 residues. CDR3 nucleotides: TGTGCCAGCAGCTTAGGAGGGACTGAGCAGTTCTTC. Its translation is CASSLGGTEQFF.

This clonotype was seen ten or more times. The chain combines TRBV28 with TRBJ1-1; perhaps TRBD1 as D (6 bases). Trimming took off 8 bases at V and 0 bases at J, with 16 bases between the two ends. Germline CDR1 reads MDHEN; CDR2 reads SYDVKM. The CDR3 extends over 15 amino acids. The CDR3 here is CASSRTAPMNTEAFF. The CDR3 nucleotides are TGTGCCAGCTCTAGGACAGCTCCAATGAACACTGAAGCTTTCTTT.

On this clonotype itself: The junction differs from germline at one of its ends, possibly a read error. This chain uses TRBV6-2 or TRBV6-3 with TRBJ1-5; TRBD1 is a possible D gene (6 bases). The CDR3 is 15 amino acids. Germline V gene lookup returns CDR1 MNHEY and CDR2 SVGEGT. CDR3 sequence reads: CASRYSWDTNQPQHF. The DNA of the CDR3 is TGTGCCAGCAGATACTCGTGGGACACGAATCAGCCCCAGCATTTT.

In its sample, this clonotype was seen many times. The J gene is TRBJ1-1, the V gene TRBV19, with a weak D call TRBD1 (5 bases). There are 14 residues in the CDR3. V lost 10 bases and J lost 1, with 16 bases in between. CDR1 LNHDA and CDR2 SQIVND come from the germline V gene (reference sequence). The CDR3 loop reads CATGDWSKNTEAFF. DNA of the CDR3: TGTGCCACGGGGGACTGGAGCAAGAACACTGAAGCTTTCTTT.